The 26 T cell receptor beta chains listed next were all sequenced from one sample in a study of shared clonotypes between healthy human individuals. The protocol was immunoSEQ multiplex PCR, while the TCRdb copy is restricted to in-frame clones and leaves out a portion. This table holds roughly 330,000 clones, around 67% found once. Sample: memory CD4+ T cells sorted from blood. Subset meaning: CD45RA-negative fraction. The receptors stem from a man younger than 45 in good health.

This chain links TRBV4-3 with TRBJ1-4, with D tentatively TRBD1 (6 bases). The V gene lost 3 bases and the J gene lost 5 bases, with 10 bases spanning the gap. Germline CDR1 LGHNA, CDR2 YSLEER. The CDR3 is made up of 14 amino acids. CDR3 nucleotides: TGCGCCAGCAGCCAGGCAGACAGGAATGAAAAACTGTTTTTT. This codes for CASSQADRNEKLFF.

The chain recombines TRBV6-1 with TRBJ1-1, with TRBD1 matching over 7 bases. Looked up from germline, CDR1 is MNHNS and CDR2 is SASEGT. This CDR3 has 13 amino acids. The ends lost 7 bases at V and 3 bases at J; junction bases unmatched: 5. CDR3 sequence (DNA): TGTGCCAGCAACCGAGACAGGGACACTGAAGCTTTCTTT. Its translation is CASNRDRDTEAFF.

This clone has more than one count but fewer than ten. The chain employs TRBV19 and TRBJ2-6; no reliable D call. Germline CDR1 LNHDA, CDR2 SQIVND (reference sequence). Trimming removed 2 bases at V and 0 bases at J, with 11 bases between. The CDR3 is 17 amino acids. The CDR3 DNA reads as TGTGCCAGTAGTATAAAGTCTTCCGGCTCTGGGGCCAACGTCCTGACTTTC. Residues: CASSIKSSGSGANVLTF.

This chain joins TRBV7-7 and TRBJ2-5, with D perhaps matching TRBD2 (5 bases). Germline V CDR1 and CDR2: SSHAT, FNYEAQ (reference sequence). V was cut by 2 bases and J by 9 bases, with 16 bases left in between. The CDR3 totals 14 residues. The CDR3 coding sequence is TGTGCCAGCAGCTTAATGTCCGGATCCGGGGCCCAGTACTTC. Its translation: CASSLMSGSGAQYF.

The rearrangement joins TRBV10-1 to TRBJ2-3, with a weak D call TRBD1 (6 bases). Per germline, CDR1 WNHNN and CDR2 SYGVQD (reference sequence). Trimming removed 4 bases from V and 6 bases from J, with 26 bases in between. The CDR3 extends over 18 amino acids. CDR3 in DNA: TGCGCCAGCAGTGCGGGGACCGCGCCCAACTCAGGGGAGGATACGCAGTATTTT. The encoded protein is CASSAGTAPNSGEDTQYF.

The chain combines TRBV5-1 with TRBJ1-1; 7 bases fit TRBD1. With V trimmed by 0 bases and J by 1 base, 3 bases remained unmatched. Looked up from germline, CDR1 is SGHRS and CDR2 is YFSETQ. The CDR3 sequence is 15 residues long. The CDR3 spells CASSLAGGTNTEAFF. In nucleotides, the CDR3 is TGCGCCAGCAGCTTGGCAGGGGGGACGAACACTGAAGCTTTCTTT.

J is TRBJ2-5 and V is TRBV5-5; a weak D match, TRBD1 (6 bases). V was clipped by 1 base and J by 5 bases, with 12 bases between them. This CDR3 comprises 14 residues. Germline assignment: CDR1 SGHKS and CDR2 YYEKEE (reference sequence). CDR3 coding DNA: TGTGCCAGCAGCTTGAGCAGGGGCGGGGAGACCCAGTACTTC. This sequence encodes CASSLSRGGETQYF.

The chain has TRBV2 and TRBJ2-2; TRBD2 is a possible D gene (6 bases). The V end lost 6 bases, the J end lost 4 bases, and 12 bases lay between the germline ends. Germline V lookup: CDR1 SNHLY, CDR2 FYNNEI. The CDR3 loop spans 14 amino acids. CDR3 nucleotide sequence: TGTGCCAGCAGGGAGGGGACCGTCACCGGGGAGCTGTTTTTT. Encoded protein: CASREGTVTGELFF.

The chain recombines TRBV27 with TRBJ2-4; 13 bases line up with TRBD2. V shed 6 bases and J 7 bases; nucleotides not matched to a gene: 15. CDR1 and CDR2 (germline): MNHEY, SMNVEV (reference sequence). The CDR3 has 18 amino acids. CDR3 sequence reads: CASSRGSIGLAGENIQYF. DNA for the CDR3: TGTGCCAGCAGCCGAGGATCTATAGGACTAGCGGGAGAGAACATTCAGTACTTC.

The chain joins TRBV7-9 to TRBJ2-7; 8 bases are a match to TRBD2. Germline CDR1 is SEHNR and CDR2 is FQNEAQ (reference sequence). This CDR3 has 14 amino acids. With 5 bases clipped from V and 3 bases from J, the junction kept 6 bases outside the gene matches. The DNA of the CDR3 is TGTGCCAGCAGCCAAGATACTAGCGGCTACGAGCAGTACTTC. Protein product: CASSQDTSGYEQYF.

The CDR3, as DNA: TGCAGCGTTGAAGATGGTACAGGGAAAGAGACCCAGTACTTC. Its translation: CSVEDGTGKETQYF. This chain links TRBV29-1 with TRBJ2-5; a weak D match, TRBD1 (6 bases). The germline V gene has CDR1 SQVTM and CDR2 ANQGSEA. This CDR3 contains 14 residues. The ends were cut back, 0 bases at V and 3 bases at J, with 11 bases in the middle.

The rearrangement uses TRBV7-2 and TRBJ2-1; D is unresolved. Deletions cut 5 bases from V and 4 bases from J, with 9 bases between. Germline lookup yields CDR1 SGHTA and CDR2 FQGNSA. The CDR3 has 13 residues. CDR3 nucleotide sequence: TGTGCCAGCAGCATCGTAATATACAATGAGCAGTTCTTC. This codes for CASSIVIYNEQFF.

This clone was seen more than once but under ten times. The CDR3 here is CASRDTTENTEAFF. CDR3 nucleotide sequence: TGTGCCAGCCGGGACACCACCGAAAACACTGAAGCTTTCTTT. J is TRBJ1-1 and V is TRBV5-6; the D gene is possibly TRBD1 (6 bases). Trimming took 7 bases from V and 2 from J, leaving 15 bases between them. The CDR3 contains 14 residues. Germline assignment: CDR1 SGHDT and CDR2 YYEEEE.

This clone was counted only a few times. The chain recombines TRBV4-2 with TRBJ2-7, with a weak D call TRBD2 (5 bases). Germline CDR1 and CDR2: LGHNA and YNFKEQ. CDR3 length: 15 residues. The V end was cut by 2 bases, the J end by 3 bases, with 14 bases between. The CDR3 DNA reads TGTGCCAGCAGCCAAACTTGGGAGACCAACTACGAGCAGTACTTC. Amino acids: CASSQTWETNYEQYF.

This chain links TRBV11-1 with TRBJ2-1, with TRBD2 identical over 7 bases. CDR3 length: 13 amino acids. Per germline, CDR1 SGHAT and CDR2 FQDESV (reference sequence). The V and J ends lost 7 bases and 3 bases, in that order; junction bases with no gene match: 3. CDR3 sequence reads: CASKREGYNEQFF. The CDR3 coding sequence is TGTGCCAGCAAGCGGGAAGGCTACAATGAGCAGTTCTTC.

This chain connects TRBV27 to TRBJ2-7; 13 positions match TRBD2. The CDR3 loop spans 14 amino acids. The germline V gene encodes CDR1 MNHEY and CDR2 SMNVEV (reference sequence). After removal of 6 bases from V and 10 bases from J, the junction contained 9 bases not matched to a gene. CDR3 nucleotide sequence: TGTGCCAGCAGCCAAGGGGGGACTAGCGGGGCTCAGTACTTC. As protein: CASSQGGTSGAQYF.

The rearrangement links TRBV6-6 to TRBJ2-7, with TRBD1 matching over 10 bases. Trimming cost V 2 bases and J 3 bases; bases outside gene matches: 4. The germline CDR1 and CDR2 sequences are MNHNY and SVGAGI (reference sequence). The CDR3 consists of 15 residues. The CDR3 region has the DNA TGTGCCAGCAGTTACACCGGGACAGGGGACTACGAGCAGTACTTC. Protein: CASSYTGTGDYEQYF.

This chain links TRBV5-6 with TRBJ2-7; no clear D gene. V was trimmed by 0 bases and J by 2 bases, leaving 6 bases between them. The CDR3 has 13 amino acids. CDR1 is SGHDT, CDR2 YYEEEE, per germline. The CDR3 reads CASSLVVAYEQYF. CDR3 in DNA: TGTGCCAGCAGCTTGGTGGTGGCCTACGAGCAGTACTTC.

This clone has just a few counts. The CDR3 loop is CASSQLGTTQYF. CDR3 nucleotides: TGTGCCAGCAGCCAACTAGGAACAACGCAGTATTTT. The genes are TRBV6-1 and TRBJ2-3; D may be TRBD2 (5 bases). Trimming pared 6 bases from V and 9 bases from J, leaving 13 bases between. Germline loops: CDR1 MNHNS, CDR2 SASEGT. This CDR3 spans 12 amino acids.

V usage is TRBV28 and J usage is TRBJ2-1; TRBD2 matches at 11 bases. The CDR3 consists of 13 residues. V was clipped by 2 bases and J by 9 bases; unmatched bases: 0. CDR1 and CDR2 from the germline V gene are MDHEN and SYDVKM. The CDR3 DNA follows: TGTGCCAGCAGTTTAGGGACTAGCGGTGAGCAGTTCTTC. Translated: CASSLGTSGEQFF.

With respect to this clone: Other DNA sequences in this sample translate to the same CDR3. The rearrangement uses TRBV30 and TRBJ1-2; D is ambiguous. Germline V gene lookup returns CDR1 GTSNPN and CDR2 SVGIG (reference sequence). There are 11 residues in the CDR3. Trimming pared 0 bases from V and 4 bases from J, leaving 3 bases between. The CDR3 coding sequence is TGTGCCTGGAGTGTCCCCTATGGCTACACCTTC. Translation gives CAWSVPYGYTF. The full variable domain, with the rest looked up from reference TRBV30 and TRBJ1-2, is SQTIHQWPATLVQPVGSPLSLECTVEGTSNPNLYWYRQAAGRGLQLLFYSVGIGQISSEVPQNLSASRPQDRQFILSSKKLLLSDSGFYLCAWSVPYGYTFGSGTRLTVV.

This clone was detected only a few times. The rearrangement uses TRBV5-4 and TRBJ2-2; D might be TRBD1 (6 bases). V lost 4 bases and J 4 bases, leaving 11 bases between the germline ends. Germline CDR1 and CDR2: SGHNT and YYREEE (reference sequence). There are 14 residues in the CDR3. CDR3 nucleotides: TGTGCCAGCAGCGCCGTGACAGGCACCGGGGAGCTGTTTTTT. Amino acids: CASSAVTGTGELFF.

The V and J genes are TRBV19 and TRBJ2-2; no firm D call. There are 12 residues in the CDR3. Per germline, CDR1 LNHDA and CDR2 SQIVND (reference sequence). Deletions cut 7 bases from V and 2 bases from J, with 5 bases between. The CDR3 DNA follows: TGTGCCAGTAATCGTAACACCGGGGAGCTGTTTTTT. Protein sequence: CASNRNTGELFF.

The CDR3 nucleotides are TGTGCCAGCAGCTTGGACTGGGTAGGGGAGACCCAGTACTTC. It translates to CASSLDWVGETQYF. The chain carries TRBV5-5 and TRBJ2-5; D is uncertain. Germline loops: CDR1 SGHKS, CDR2 YYEKEE (reference sequence). CDR3 size: 14 residues. V shed 0 bases and J shed 5 bases, with 11 bases lying between them. The full variable domain, with the rest looked up from reference TRBV5-5 and TRBJ2-5, is DAGVTQSPTHLIKTRGQQVTLRCSPISGHKSVSWYQQVLGQGPQFIFQYYEKEERGRGNFPDRFSARQFPNYSSELNVNALLLGDSALYLCASSLDWVGETQYFGPGTRLLVL.

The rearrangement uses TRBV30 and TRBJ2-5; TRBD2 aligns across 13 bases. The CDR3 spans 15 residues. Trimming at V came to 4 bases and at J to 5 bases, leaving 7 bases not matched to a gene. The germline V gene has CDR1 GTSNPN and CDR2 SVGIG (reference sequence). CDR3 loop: CAWTGLAGRRETQYF. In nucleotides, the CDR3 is TGTGCCTGGACGGGACTAGCGGGAAGGAGGGAGACCCAGTACTTC.

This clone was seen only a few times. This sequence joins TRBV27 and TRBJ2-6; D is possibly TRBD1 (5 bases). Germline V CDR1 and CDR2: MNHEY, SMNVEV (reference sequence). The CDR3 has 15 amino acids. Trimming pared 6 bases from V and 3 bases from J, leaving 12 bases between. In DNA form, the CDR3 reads TGTGCCAGCAGATCAACAGGTTATGGGGCCAACGTCCTGACTTTC. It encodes CASRSTGYGANVLTF.